These 7 T cell receptor beta chains originate from one sample sequenced in a study of regulatory T cells in long-lasting Graves disease (dated by TCRdb to 2020 to 2023). The time point label, as the study defines it: persistent/refractory GD, antithyroid drugs over 5 years with positive TRAb. For both TCR sequencing and RNA sequencing, RNA was extracted from PBMCs in TRIzol. The method was multiplex PCR. Reads for this sample came from an Illumina HiSeq 4000. iRepertoire HTBI primers and Arm-PCR amplification of CDR3 regions were used to construct TCR beta libraries. TCRdb handled the public reads itself, with Q25 trimming in fastp and clone calling in MiXCR, and kept productive beta chains. Records with the same CDR3 protein are collapsed into one entry carrying the most frequent genes and DNA. In all, the sample holds almost 350,000 distinct CDR3 sequences, and 15% to 20% of those were seen once. The ten largest clones take up just under 30% of the sample.

This material consisted of peripheral blood mononuclear cells (PBMCs), taken when the disease was refractory, from a patient treated with antithyroid drugs. These TCRs come from a female donor with Graves disease.

This clonotype was observed many times. The chain joins TRBV5-1 to TRBJ1-2; the match to TRBD1 covers 11 bases. J lost 5 bases, V lost 4 bases, and 10 bases had no gene match. This CDR3 comprises 16 residues. Germline V gene sequence: CDR1 SGHRS, CDR2 YFSETQ. The CDR3 is CASSTGQGASGYGYTF. The CDR3 DNA is TGCGCCAGCAGCACCGGACAGGGGGCTTCGGGGTATGGCTACACCTTC.

The chain has TRBV18 and TRBJ1-2; D may be TRBD1 (6 bases). CDR3 length: 15 amino acids. Trimming removed 3 bases at V and 4 bases at J, with 15 bases between. Germline CDR1 is KGHSH and CDR2 is LQKENI. The chain's CDR3 is CASSPPQGQPYGYTF. CDR3 in DNA: TGTGCCAGCTCACCGCCACAAGGACAGCCCTATGGCTACACCTTC.

The table lists this clonotype with many counts. A junction boundary mismatches the germline segment, possibly from a read error. The chain carries TRBV5-1 and TRBJ2-7; 10 positions match TRBD1. The CDR3 length is 15 residues. Germline lookup yields CDR1 SGHRS and CDR2 YFSETQ. The CDR3 reads CASSLGGQGSYEQYF. The DNA for the CDR3 is TGTGCCAGCAGTTTAGGGGGACAGGGGAGCTACGAGCAGTACTTC.

The V call is TRBV5-5, the J call TRBJ1-1; the D is unclear. V lost 1 base and J 0 bases, leaving 13 bases between the germline ends. The CDR3 is 16 amino acids. Germline V lookup: CDR1 SGHKS, CDR2 YYEKEE (reference sequence). The CDR3 coding sequence is TGTGCCAGCAGCTTGTTTGGGCACGGCCTGAACACTGAAGCTTTCTTT. Translating it yields CASSLFGHGLNTEAFF. Full variable domain (rest looked up from reference TRBV5-5 and TRBJ1-1): DAGVTQSPTHLIKTRGQQVTLRCSPISGHKSVSWYQQVLGQGPQFIFQYYEKEERGRGNFPDRFSARQFPNYSSELNVNALLLGDSALYLCASSLFGHGLNTEAFFGQGTRLTVV.

This clonotype was counted ten times or more. The gene calls are TRBV6-1 and TRBJ1-1; D might be TRBD1 (5 bases). This CDR3 region has 14 residues. Trimming removed 7 bases from V and 2 bases from J, with 14 bases in between. Per germline, CDR1 MNHNS and CDR2 SASEGT. Written as DNA, the CDR3 is TGTGCCAGCATAGCCCAGGGTTACAACACTGAAGCTTTCTTT. It translates to CASIAQGYNTEAFF.

This clonotype was seen a few times. The chain links TRBV24-1 to TRBJ1-2; 7 positions agree with TRBD1. J lost 6 bases, V lost 5 bases, and 8 bases had no gene match. The germline V gene encodes CDR1 KGHDR and CDR2 SFDVKD. The CDR3 consists of 14 residues. CDR3 coding DNA: TGTGCCACCAGTGTCGCAGGGGGGAGTCATGGCTACACCTTC. This gives the protein CATSVAGGSHGYTF.

This chain links TRBV6-5 with TRBJ2-2, with 9 bases fitting TRBD2. There are 17 residues in the CDR3. Unmatched junction bases numbered 9, after V lost 3 bases and J lost 4 bases. Germline V gene lookup returns CDR1 MNHEY and CDR2 SVGAGI. The chain's CDR3 is CASSYGASGKPTGELFF. The CDR3 DNA sequence: TGTGCCAGCAGTTATGGGGCTAGCGGGAAGCCCACCGGGGAGCTGTTTTTT.